Presented here are 30 T cell receptor beta chains from one specimen sequenced in a study of OX40 agonist ivuxolimab in advanced cancers. Sequencing was performed with immunoSEQ multiplex PCR; in TCRdb, only in-frame clones are kept and a portion is missing. The sample shows about 61,000 clones, around 87% of them seen only once. The material sequenced was CD4+ or CD8+ T cells sorted from blood, taken in a trial of the OX40 agonist ivuxolimab. The receptors derive from an adult with an advanced solid tumor such as melanoma, head and neck, liver or kidney cancer.

This clone was seen once. The chain combines TRBV6-5 with TRBJ2-7; D is unclear. V was pared by 7 bases and J by 5 bases, with 15 bases between. The germline V gene encodes CDR1 MNHEY and CDR2 SVGAGI. The CDR3 consists of 13 residues. The chain's CDR3 is CASTRKGIDEQYF. As DNA, the CDR3 is TGTGCCAGCACAAGAAAAGGGATCGACGAGCAGTACTTC.

V and J are TRBV29-1 and TRBJ1-2, with D possibly matching TRBD1 (5 bases). This CDR3 comprises 14 residues. V lost 2 bases and J lost 2, with 12 bases in between. The germline V gene has CDR1 SQVTM and CDR2 ANQGSEA. The CDR3 spells CSVEIGAGNYGYTF. In DNA, the CDR3 is TGCAGCGTTGAAATTGGGGCAGGAAACTATGGCTACACCTTC.

The chain recombines TRBV29-1 with TRBJ2-2; TRBD2 might be the D (6 bases). Germline loops: CDR1 SQVTM, CDR2 ANQGSEA. The CDR3 extends over 14 amino acids. The V end was cut by 6 bases, the J end by 4 bases, with 15 bases between. The CDR3 coding sequence is TGCAGCGTGCCCGGGTCGCGGGGCACCGGGGAGCTGTTTTTT. Residues: CSVPGSRGTGELFF.

V gene TRBV29-1 combines with J gene TRBJ2-7; D may correspond to TRBD1 or TRBD2 (5 bases each). Trimming shortened V by 4 bases and J by 6 bases, and 19 bases separated the two germline ends. The CDR3 is 14 residues long. Germline CDR1 reads SQVTM; CDR2 reads ANQGSEA. The CDR3 loop reads CSVAGDPLTGEQYF. The CDR3 DNA reads TGCAGCGTTGCTGGGGACCCACTAACGGGCGAGCAGTACTTC.

V and J are TRBV18 and TRBJ1-4, with D unresolved. V lost 3 bases to trimming and J lost 5 bases, with 7 bases between them. Germline V lookup: CDR1 KGHSH, CDR2 LQKENI. This CDR3 contains 13 residues. The CDR3 nucleotides read TGTGCCAGCTCACCCACGGGAAATGAAAAACTGTTTTTT. It specifies CASSPTGNEKLFF.

The chain links TRBV18 to TRBJ2-5; the match to TRBD2 covers 10 bases. Trimming took 0 bases from V and 6 from J; bases not matched to a gene: 7. The germline gives CDR1 KGHSH, CDR2 LQKENI. CDR3 length: 16 residues. DNA for the CDR3: TGTGCCAGCTCACCACCGTCCAGCGGGGGGGCTAAGACCCAGTACTTC. Translation gives CASSPPSSGGAKTQYF.

Written as DNA, the CDR3 is TGTGCCAGCAGCCCGTCTTACTATGGCTACACCTTC. As protein: CASSPSYYGYTF. The chain recombines TRBV28 with TRBJ1-2; D unclear. Germline V gene sequence: CDR1 MDHEN, CDR2 SYDVKM. V was shortened by 6 bases and J by 3 bases, with 8 bases between the two germline ends. This CDR3 region has 12 residues.

The J gene is TRBJ2-1, the V gene TRBV4-1, with 7 nucleotides matching TRBD1. Unmatched junction bases numbered 17, after V lost 3 bases and J lost 6 bases. Germline V gene lookup returns CDR1 MGHRA and CDR2 YSYEKL. This CDR3 contains 18 residues. CDR3: CASSQQEGGSGQPNEQFF. CDR3 bases: TGCGCCAGCAGCCAGCAGGAAGGAGGTTCGGGACAGCCCAATGAGCAGTTCTTC.

The rearrangement links TRBV5-1 to TRBJ2-7; D might be TRBD1 (6 bases). V was trimmed by 1 base and J by 3 bases, leaving 11 bases between them. This CDR3 contains 14 residues. Germline CDR1 SGHRS, CDR2 YFSETQ. CDR3 DNA sequence: TGCGCCAGCAGCTTGACAGGGAATCTCTACGAGCAGTACTTC. Its protein product is CASSLTGNLYEQYF.

The chain uses TRBV10-3 and TRBJ1-3; TRBD1 aligns across 8 bases. V lost 3 bases, J lost 0 bases, and 13 bases stayed unmatched. The CDR3 has 19 amino acids. Germline CDR1 and CDR2: ENHRY and SYGVKD. DNA for the CDR3: TGTGCCATCAGTGACGTAATAGGTCAGGGGGCCCGCTCTGGAAACACCATATATTTT. It translates to CAISDVIGQGARSGNTIYF.

The CDR3, as DNA: TGTGCCAGCAGCTTAGGTACTCTGAGAGCCAAAAACATTCAGTACTTC. Protein sequence: CASSLGTLRAKNIQYF. The genes are TRBV11-2 and TRBJ2-4; D is undetermined. V was trimmed by 1 base and J by 0 bases, leaving 10 bases between them. Looked up from germline, CDR1 is SGHAT and CDR2 is FQNNGV. The CDR3 is made up of 16 amino acids.

The rearrangement links TRBV6-1 to TRBJ1-4; no clear D gene. The CDR3 is 13 residues long. CDR1 and CDR2 from the germline V gene are MNHNS and SASEGT. V lost 7 bases and J lost 3, with 9 bases in between. CDR3 in amino acids: CASKGFANEKLFF. The CDR3 coding sequence is TGTGCCAGCAAGGGTTTTGCTAATGAAAAACTGTTTTTT.

V gene TRBV5-6 combines with J gene TRBJ1-2, with 7 bases that match TRBD1. The CDR3 spans 14 residues. The J segment lost 3 bases and the V segment lost 7 bases, leaving 9 bases of the junction unmatched. Looked up from germline, CDR1 is SGHDT and CDR2 is YYEEEE. The chain's CDR3 is CASDAGGGDYGYTF. The CDR3 bases are TGTGCCAGCGACGCCGGAGGGGGCGACTATGGCTACACCTTC.

The chain joins TRBV7-8 to TRBJ2-2; the D is unclear. Trimming removed 1 base at V and 6 bases at J, with 6 bases between. This CDR3 contains 13 residues. CDR1 is SGHVS, CDR2 FQNEAQ, per germline. The CDR3 spells CASSLVRSGELFF. The DNA for the CDR3 is TGTGCCAGCAGCTTAGTTAGATCCGGGGAGCTGTTTTTT.

This clone was detected only a few times. V and J are TRBV27 and TRBJ2-7; 11 bases align to TRBD1. Germline CDR1 and CDR2: MNHEY and SMNVEV (reference sequence). The V and J ends lost 5 bases and 5 bases, in that order; junction bases with no gene match: 14. The CDR3 contains 17 residues. The CDR3 is CASSEYRDRGSGHEQYF. The DNA for the CDR3 is TGTGCCAGCAGTGAATACCGGGACAGGGGGTCGGGCCACGAGCAGTACTTC.

This chain connects TRBV1 to TRBJ2-5; the table's D call, TRBD2, has no DNA check behind it. TRBV1 is a recognized pseudogene. This CDR3 spans 21 amino acids. DNA of the CDR3: TGCACCAGCAGCCAAGGGATGGTTAGCGGGGGGGTCTCTCGGGTCCAAGAGACCCAGTACTTC. Residues: CTSSQGMVSGGVSRVQETQYF.

The chain couples TRBV11-2 to TRBJ1-2; 7 nucleotides line up with TRBD1. Germline trimming cut 2 bases from V and 7 bases from J; bases unmatched to any gene: 10. Germline V gives CDR1 SGHAT, CDR2 FQNNGV. This CDR3 comprises 15 residues. This chain's CDR3 is CASSLRGRGPFGYTF. The CDR3 DNA reads as TGTGCCAGCAGCTTAAGGGGGCGGGGACCGTTTGGCTACACCTTC.

This rearrangement joins TRBV29-1 to TRBJ2-5, with TRBD2 matching over 8 bases. This CDR3 spans 15 amino acids. The ends lost 6 bases at V and 5 bases at J; junction bases unmatched: 14. CDR1 is SQVTM, CDR2 ANQGSEA, per germline. The CDR3 DNA follows: TGCAGCGTGTCGAAAACTCGGGGGGGCGGCGAGACCCAGTACTTC. This codes for CSVSKTRGGGETQYF.

This clone was picked up a small number of times. J is TRBJ1-4 and V is TRBV11-2; 8 nucleotides align to TRBD1. CDR1 SGHAT and CDR2 FQNNGV come from the germline V gene. Trimming cost V 5 bases and J 10 bases; bases outside gene matches: 9. The CDR3 contains 14 residues. The CDR3 here is CASSHIRTGRKLFF. In DNA form, the CDR3 reads TGTGCCAGCAGCCATATCCGGACAGGGAGAAAACTGTTTTTT. The variable domain in full, with the rest retrieved from reference TRBV11-2 and TRBJ1-4, is EAGVAQSPRYKIIEKRQSVAFWCNPISGHATLYWYQQILGQGPKLLIQFQNNGVVDDSQLPKDRFSAERLKGVDSTLKIQPAKLEDSAVYLCASSHIRTGRKLFFGSGTQLSVL.

This chain uses TRBV10-2 with TRBJ2-1; 7 bases map to TRBD2. CDR1 and CDR2 from the germline V gene are WSHSY and SAAADI. V gave up 4 bases and J gave up 5 bases; unmatched junction bases: 5. CDR3 length: 14 residues. The chain's CDR3 is CASSATGGNNEQFF. CDR3 bases: TGCGCCAGCAGTGCGACGGGGGGAAACAATGAGCAGTTCTTC.

Remarks on this clone: An end of the junction does not agree with germline; a read error may underlie this. This rearrangement joins TRBV10-3 to TRBJ1-1, with no clear D. Germline CDR1 is ENHRY and CDR2 is SYGVKD. CDR3 size: 15 residues. In DNA, the CDR3 is TGTGCCAGCAGTTACAATGTCAGGATGGAGACTGAAGCTTTCTTT. Residues: CASSYNVRMETEAFF.

This rearrangement joins TRBV5-5 to TRBJ1-1, with D unresolved. Germline V gene data show CDR1 as SGHKS and CDR2 as YYEKEE (reference sequence). Trimming pared 3 bases from V and 8 bases from J, leaving 11 bases between. The CDR3 sequence is 12 residues long. CDR3 DNA: TGTGCCAGCAGCTACAACTCCCCGGAAGCTTTCTTT. This sequence encodes CASSYNSPEAFF.

The V and J genes are TRBV27 and TRBJ1-6, with D unresolved. The CDR3 totals 14 residues. Germline V lookup: CDR1 MNHEY, CDR2 SMNVEV (reference sequence). The ends were cut back, 6 bases at V and 7 bases at J, with 13 bases in the middle. The CDR3 reads CASRFGPPNSPLHF. In DNA, the CDR3 is TGTGCCAGCAGATTCGGACCCCCAAATTCACCCCTCCACTTT.

The chain carries TRBV28 and TRBJ2-3; 7 nucleotides align to TRBD2. J gave up 9 bases and V 1 base, and 7 bases lay outside the gene matches. This CDR3 comprises 14 residues. The germline gives CDR1 MDHEN, CDR2 SYDVKM. As DNA, the CDR3 is TGTGCCAGCAGTTTATCGGGTCAGGGAGGGACGCAGTATTTT. This sequence encodes CASSLSGQGGTQYF.

The gene calls are TRBV4-1 and TRBJ1-4, with a possible D match to TRBD1 (5 bases). This CDR3 has 14 residues. The germline V gene has CDR1 MGHRA and CDR2 YSYEKL. Trimming cost V 3 bases and J 8 bases, with 13 bases left between them. The CDR3 loop reads CASSHVGTEEKLFF. The CDR3 region has the DNA TGCGCCAGCAGCCATGTAGGGACTGAAGAAAAACTGTTTTTT.

The gene calls are TRBV7-2 and TRBJ2-1; 15 nucleotides match TRBD2. The CDR3 runs 16 residues. V gave up 5 bases and J gave up 6 bases; unmatched junction bases: 5. Per germline, CDR1 SGHTA and CDR2 FQGNSA. DNA of the CDR3: TGTGCCAGCAGCGTCCCGGGACTAGCGGGGGGCAATGAGCAGTTCTTC. Residues: CASSVPGLAGGNEQFF.

The chain recombines TRBV19 with TRBJ2-7, with 8 bases matching TRBD2. This CDR3 spans 13 amino acids. Germline CDR1 is LNHDA and CDR2 is SQIVND (reference sequence). With 3 bases clipped from V and 6 bases from J, the junction kept 4 bases outside the gene matches. In DNA form, the CDR3 reads TGTGCCAGTAGTATCGCCGCGGGGGGCGAGCAGTACTTC. Translated, it gives CASSIAAGGEQYF.

The rearrangement uses TRBV2 and TRBJ2-3, with D unclear. The CDR3 contains 14 residues. Germline V CDR1 and CDR2: SNHLY, FYNNEI. V was cut by 5 bases and J by 6 bases, with 15 bases left in between. Written as DNA, the CDR3 is TGTGCCAGCAGTTTATTTACTTGGATGGATACGCAGTATTTT. It codes for CASSLFTWMDTQYF.

V is TRBV6-1 and J is TRBJ2-3, with 7 bases matching TRBD1. Trimming cost V 6 bases and J 3 bases; bases outside gene matches: 9. Germline CDR1 reads MNHNS; CDR2 reads SASEGT. CDR3 length: 15 residues. CDR3 in amino acids: CASSDDRVGTDTQYF. The CDR3 bases are TGTGCCAGCAGCGATGACAGGGTTGGGACAGATACGCAGTATTTT.

The rearrangement joins TRBV30 to TRBJ2-5, with D possibly being TRBD1 (6 bases). CDR3 length: 12 residues. The germline gives CDR1 GTSNPN, CDR2 SVGIG (reference sequence). V shed 5 bases and J shed 4 bases, with 11 bases lying between them. The CDR3 bases are TGTGCCTGGTTAATAGGGGGAGAGACCCAGTACTTC. Protein product: CAWLIGGETQYF.